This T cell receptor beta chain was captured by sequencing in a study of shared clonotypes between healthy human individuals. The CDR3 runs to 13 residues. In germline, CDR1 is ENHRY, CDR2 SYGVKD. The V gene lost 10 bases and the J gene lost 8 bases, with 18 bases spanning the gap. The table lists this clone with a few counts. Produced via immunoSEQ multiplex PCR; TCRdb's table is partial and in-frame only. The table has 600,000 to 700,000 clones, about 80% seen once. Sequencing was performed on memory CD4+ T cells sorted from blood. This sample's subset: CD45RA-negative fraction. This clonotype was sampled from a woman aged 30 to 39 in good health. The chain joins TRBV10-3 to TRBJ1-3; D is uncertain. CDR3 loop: CATRRPGQDTIYF. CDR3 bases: TGTGCCACACGACGCCCAGGTCAGGACACCATATATTTT.